This T cell receptor (beta chain) was identified in a study of B cell selection in AIRE deficiency. Findings and limits, study-wide: In TCRBV usage, CDR3 length and diversity, patient Tconv and Treg cells matched healthy donors. Around 31% of healthy-shared Treg TCRbeta sequences appeared in patient Tconv cells.

Data came from immunoSEQ multiplex PCR; TCRdb stores just in-frame clones and leaves some out. The sample shows 28,000 or so clones, roughly 90% of them seen only once. As regards this clone: Its matching antigen is unknown.

Sorted regulatory T cells were CD4-positive, CD25-high and CD127-low or negative. V gave up 7 bases and J gave up 6 bases; unmatched junction bases: 8. The germline V gene has CDR1 MNHNY and CDR2 SVGAGI (reference sequence). CDR3 length equals 13 residues. Source material: CD4+CD25+ Tregs sorted from PBMCs. This sequence originates from a human donor in good health. The V and J genes are TRBV6-6 and TRBJ2-7; 8 bases align to TRBD1. The CDR3 protein is CASIPRGRFEQYF. The CDR3 DNA follows: TGTGCCAGCATCCCCAGGGGGCGCTTCGAGCAGTACTTC.